This paragraph reports one TCR beta chain. This sample is drawn from a study of beta chain features in type 1 diabetes. Since all of the isolated RNA was reverse transcribed, expressed TCRB transcripts were what got sequenced. Clones were read by immunoSEQ multiplex PCR, and TCRdb kept only the in-frame ones, dropping some. The data show fewer than 550,000 clones, with 10% to 12% seen just once and approximately 0.05% held by the top ten. Input material: naive CD4+ T cells from blood. This clonotype originated in a woman under 30 in good health.

Here the CDR3 reads CATSKGGPEAFF. CDR3 DNA sequence: TGTGCCACCTCCAAGGGGGGGCCCGAAGCTTTCTTT. The V gene is TRBV15, the J gene TRBJ1-1; weak D call: TRBD1 (6 bases). With 8 bases removed from V and 8 bases from J, the gap between germline ends came to 15 bases. The germline V gene encodes CDR1 LNHNV and CDR2 YYDKDF (reference sequence). The CDR3 is 12 residues long.